The clone carrying this TCR beta chain occurred a few times. What it recognizes is unknown. The sample comes from a study of response to subunit inactivated influenza vaccine. Study-level results: A suggestion made by the authors is that each seasonal influenza vaccination recruits few new T cells.

TCRdb analysed the RT-PCR reads with MiXCR anew, one entry per CDR3 protein. The repertoire holds 180,000 or so distinct CDR3 sequences, with more than 10% as singletons. V dropped 6 bases and J dropped 0 bases, with 8 bases sitting between them. This CDR3 spans 13 amino acids. Looked up from germline, CDR1 is PRHDT and CDR2 is FYEKMQ (reference sequence). These data also formed part of another study, on T cells expressing NK-cell markers. According to that study: Synthesis of TCR beta cDNA relied on 5'RACE template switching carrying UMIs. Among CD8+ T cells from about six donors, dominant NKG2C+ clonotypes accounted for 1.0-7.0%.

The source material was CD8+ T cells sorted from PBMCs, sampled roughly 13 days after vaccination. The chain has TRBV13 and TRBJ1-1, with D hard to call. The receptor was isolated from a man in his fifties or sixties who received an inactivated influenza vaccine. The CDR3 reads CASRDGMNTEAFF. In nucleotides, the CDR3 is TGTGCCAGCAGGGACGGCATGAACACTGAAGCTTTCTTT. Based on the CDR3 plus reference TRBV13 and TRBJ1-1, the full variable domain is AAGVIQSPRHLIKEKRETATLKCYPIPRHDTVYWYQQGPGQDPQFLISFYEKMQSDKGSIPDRFSAQQFSDYHSELNMSSLELGDSALYFCASRDGMNTEAFFGQGTRLTVV.